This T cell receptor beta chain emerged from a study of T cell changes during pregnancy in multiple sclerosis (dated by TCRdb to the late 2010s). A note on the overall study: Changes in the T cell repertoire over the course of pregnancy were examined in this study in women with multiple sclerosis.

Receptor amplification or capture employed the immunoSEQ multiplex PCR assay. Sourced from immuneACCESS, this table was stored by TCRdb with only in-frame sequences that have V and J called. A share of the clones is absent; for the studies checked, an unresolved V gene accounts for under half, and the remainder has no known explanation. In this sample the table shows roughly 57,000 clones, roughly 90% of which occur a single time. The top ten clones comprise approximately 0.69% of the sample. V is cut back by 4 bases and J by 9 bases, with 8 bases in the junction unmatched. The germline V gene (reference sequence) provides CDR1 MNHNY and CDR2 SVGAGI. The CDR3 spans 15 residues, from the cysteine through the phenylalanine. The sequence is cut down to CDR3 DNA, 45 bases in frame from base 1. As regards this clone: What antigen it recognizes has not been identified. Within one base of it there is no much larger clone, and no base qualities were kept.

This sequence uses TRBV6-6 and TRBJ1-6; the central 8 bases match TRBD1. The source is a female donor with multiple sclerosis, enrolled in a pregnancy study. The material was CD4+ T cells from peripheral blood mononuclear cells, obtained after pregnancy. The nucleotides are TGTGCCAGCAGTTTTCAGGGGGCGCCGGGTTCACCCCTCCACTTT. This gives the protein CASSFQGAPGSPLHF.